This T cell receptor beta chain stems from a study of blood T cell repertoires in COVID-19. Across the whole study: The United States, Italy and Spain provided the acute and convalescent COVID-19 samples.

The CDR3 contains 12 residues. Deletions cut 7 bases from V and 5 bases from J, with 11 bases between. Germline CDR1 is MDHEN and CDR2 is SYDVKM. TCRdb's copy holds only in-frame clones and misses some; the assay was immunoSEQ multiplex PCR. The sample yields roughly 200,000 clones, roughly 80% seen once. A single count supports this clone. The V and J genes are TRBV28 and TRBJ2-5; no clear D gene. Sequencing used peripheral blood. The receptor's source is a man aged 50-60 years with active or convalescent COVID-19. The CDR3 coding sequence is TGTGCCAGCACCGTCTCACGGGAGACCCAGTACTTC. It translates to CASTVSRETQYF.